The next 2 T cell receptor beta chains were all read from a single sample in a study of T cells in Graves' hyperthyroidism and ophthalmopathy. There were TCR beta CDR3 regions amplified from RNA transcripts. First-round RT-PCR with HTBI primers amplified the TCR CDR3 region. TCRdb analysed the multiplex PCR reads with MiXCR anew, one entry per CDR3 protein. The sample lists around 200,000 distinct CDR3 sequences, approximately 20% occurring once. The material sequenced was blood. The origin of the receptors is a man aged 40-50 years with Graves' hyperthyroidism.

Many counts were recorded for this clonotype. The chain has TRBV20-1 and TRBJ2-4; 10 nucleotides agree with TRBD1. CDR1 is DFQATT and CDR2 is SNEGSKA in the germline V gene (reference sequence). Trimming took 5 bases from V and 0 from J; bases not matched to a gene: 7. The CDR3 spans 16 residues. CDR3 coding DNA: TGCAGTGCTGTACCGGGACAGGGGCTAGCCAAAAACATTCAGTACTTC. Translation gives CSAVPGQGLAKNIQYF.

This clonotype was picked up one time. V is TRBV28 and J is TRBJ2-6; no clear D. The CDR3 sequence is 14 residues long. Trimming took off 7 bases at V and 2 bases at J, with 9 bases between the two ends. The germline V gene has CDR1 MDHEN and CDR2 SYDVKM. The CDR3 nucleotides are TGTGCCAGCACTCAAACTACTGGGGCCAACGTCCTGACTTTC. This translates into CASTQTTGANVLTF.